This TCR beta chain stems from a study of T cell changes during pregnancy in multiple sclerosis. Profiling relied on immunoSEQ multiplex PCR, and the TCRdb table lists in-frame clones only, not all of them. This sample has about 75,000 clones, with 85% to 95% found just once. The CDR3 length is 15 residues. The ends lost 3 bases at V and 6 bases at J; junction bases unmatched: 7. The germline CDR1 and CDR2 sequences are SGHNT and YYREEE (reference sequence). The source of this sequence is a female donor with multiple sclerosis, enrolled in a pregnancy study. The chain combines TRBV5-4 with TRBJ2-1; TRBD2 matches at 9 bases. Here the sequenced sample was CD4+ T cells from peripheral blood mononuclear cells, taken after pregnancy. This chain's CDR3 is CASSSRLSGGNEQFF. DNA of the CDR3: TGTGCCAGCAGCTCCCGGCTTAGCGGGGGCAATGAGCAGTTCTTC.